This T cell receptor (beta chain) came from a study of T cells in Graves' hyperthyroidism and ophthalmopathy. CDR3 length equals 16 residues. The junction had 10 bases not matched to a gene; V was cut back by 3 bases and J by 4 bases. The germline V gene encodes CDR1 KGHSH and CDR2 LQKENI. Amplified TCR beta CDR3 regions came from RNA transcripts. Initially, a first-round RT-PCR of the TCR CDR3 employed the HTBI primer set. MiXCR, applied by TCRdb to the multiplex PCR reads, yields one record per CDR3 protein. The repertoire includes fewer than 450,000 distinct CDR3 sequences, approximately 17% of them detected once, and roughly 35% sits in the top ten.

This sequence originates from a young woman with Graves' hyperthyroidism that later progressed to Graves' ophthalmopathy. The sample was blood. The chain uses TRBV18 and TRBJ2-7; 9 bases are shared with TRBD1. This CDR3 reads CASSPFRDRALYEQYF. The CDR3 bases are TGTGCCAGCTCACCGTTCCGGGACAGGGCGCTTTACGAGCAGTACTTC.